The 18 T cell receptor beta chains in this list originate from one sample, sequenced in a study of post-analysis software for immune sequencing data. Points from the study as a whole: A handful of TRBV segments, including TRBV5-6, TRBV5-1 and TRBV20-1, were more frequent in patients than controls.

Antigen specificity for these receptors is unknown. Unique molecular identifiers were carried by the TCR beta cDNA libraries. TCRdb itself ran the PCR reads through MiXCR, one entry per CDR3 protein. The table records about 820,000 distinct CDR3 sequences, approximately 53% of them present only once. The sample was blood. The receptors here all came from a girl under 18 with multiple sclerosis.

The chain has TRBV24-1 and TRBJ1-1; D remains ambiguous. Germline V gene data show CDR1 as KGHDR and CDR2 as SFDVKD. The CDR3 totals 13 residues. The V gene lost 3 bases and the J gene lost 1 base, with 5 bases spanning the gap. CDR3 amino acids: CATSDGQNTEAFF. CDR3 DNA: TGTGCCACCAGTGATGGGCAGAACACTGAAGCTTTCTTT.

The rearrangement links TRBV29-1 to TRBJ2-4; 7 bases agree with TRBD1. The DNA end lines up better with TRBJ2-7; the J call may be wrong. This CDR3 contains 15 residues. Germline V gives CDR1 SQVTM, CDR2 ANQGSEA. The CDR3 loop is CSVEDLRDSSYEQYF. In DNA form, the CDR3 reads TGCAGCGTTGAAGATCTTCGGGACAGCTCCTACGAGCAGTACTTC.

This chain links TRBV6-5 with TRBJ1-2, with D possibly matching TRBD1 (5 bases). The germline gives CDR1 MNHEY, CDR2 SVGAGI. This CDR3 is built from 12 residues. Trimming stripped 8 bases from V and 3 bases from J, with 10 bases between. CDR3 residues: CASGGSDYGYTF. The CDR3, as DNA: TGTGCCAGCGGGGGTAGTGACTATGGCTACACCTTC.

The V call is TRBV10-3, the J call TRBJ1-5, with 9 bases identical to TRBD1. CDR1 and CDR2 (germline): ENHRY, SYGVKD. This CDR3 is built from 13 residues. The ends lost 8 bases at V and 6 bases at J; junction bases unmatched: 5. CDR3: CAISGTGIQPQHF. CDR3 coding DNA: TGTGCCATCTCCGGGACAGGGATTCAGCCCCAGCATTTT.

The count of this clonotype is one. DNA of the CDR3: TGTGCCAGCAGTTTATCTTTCGGCGGGAAAGCCCAAGAGACCCAGTACTTC. Its translation: CASSLSFGGKAQETQYF. The genes are TRBV27 and TRBJ2-4; a weak D match, TRBD2 (6 bases). The end of the DNA aligns better with TRBJ2-5, so the J call may be wrong. The CDR3 spans 17 residues. Germline assignment: CDR1 MNHEY and CDR2 SMNVEV (reference sequence).

The chain employs TRBV19 and TRBJ1-2; 8 bases line up with TRBD1. CDR3 length: 17 amino acids. The trim removed 6 bases at V and 3 bases at J, leaving 15 bases unmatched. Per the germline V gene, CDR1 is LNHDA and CDR2 is SQIVND (reference sequence). CDR3 nucleotide sequence: TGTGCCAGTAGAGACGCAAAAGGCAGGGGGCTTTACTATGGCTACACCTTC. Translation gives CASRDAKGRGLYYGYTF.

The rearrangement links TRBV7-9 to TRBJ2-4; D unclear. V lost 2 bases and J 0 bases, leaving 14 bases between the germline ends. Germline loops: CDR1 SEHNR, CDR2 FQNEAQ (reference sequence). This CDR3 region has 17 residues. This CDR3 reads CASSLKGSLLAKNIQYF. The DNA for the CDR3 is TGTGCCAGCAGCTTAAAAGGCAGCTTATTAGCCAAAAACATTCAGTACTTC. Filled out from reference TRBV7-9 and TRBJ2-4, the complete variable domain reads DTGVSQNPRHKITKRGQNVTFRCDPISEHNRLYWYRQTLGQGPEFLTYFQNEAQLEKSRLLSDRFSAERPKGSFSTLEIQRTEQGDSAMYLCASSLKGSLLAKNIQYFGAGTRLSVL.

V gene TRBV25-1 combines with J gene TRBJ2-7, with a weak D call TRBD1 (5 bases). This CDR3 has 13 residues. Germline CDR1 MGHDK, CDR2 SYGVNS. Trimming stripped 2 bases from V and 1 base from J, with 6 bases between. The CDR3 nucleotides read TGTGCCAGCAGTGAAGCAGGGTCCTACGAGCAGTACTTC. Translated, it gives CASSEAGSYEQYF.

This clonotype was counted once. The J gene is TRBJ2-1, the V gene TRBV7-8, with TRBD2 as a possible D gene (7 bases). Germline V lookup: CDR1 SGHVS, CDR2 FQNEAQ. Trimming stripped 7 bases from V and 4 bases from J, with 17 bases between. CDR3 size: 15 residues. As DNA, the CDR3 is TGTGCCAGCACCGAGGGGGACTACTCTTACAATGAGCAGTTCTTC. Translating gives CASTEGDYSYNEQFF. The full variable domain, rest sourced from reference TRBV7-8 and TRBJ2-1, is GAGVSQSPRYKVAKRGQDVALRCDPISGHVSLFWYQQALGQGPEFLTYFQNEAQLDKSGLPSDRFFAERPEGSVSTLKIQRTQQEDSAVYLCASTEGDYSYNEQFFGPGTRLTVL.

This clonotype occurred a few times. The CDR3 loop is CASSLAASRGYTF. CDR3 bases: TGTGCCAGCAGCTTAGCTGCCTCTAGGGGCTACACCTTC. The chain joins TRBV7-9 to TRBJ1-2; no definite D call. CDR3 length: 13 amino acids. The V gene lost 0 bases and the J gene lost 8 bases, with 10 bases spanning the gap. Germline V CDR1 and CDR2: SEHNR, FQNEAQ (reference sequence).

This clonotype was seen at least ten times. The V and J genes are TRBV29-1 and TRBJ2-5, with TRBD1 matching over 7 bases. Germline V CDR1 and CDR2: SQVTM, ANQGSEA. V shed 5 bases, J shed 3 bases, and the junction held 3 bases outside the gene matches. This CDR3 has 12 amino acids. CDR3 in amino acids: CSVRGQEETQYF. In DNA form, the CDR3 reads TGCAGCGTTCGCGGACAGGAAGAGACCCAGTACTTC.

This chain uses TRBV25-1 with TRBJ2-7; D is perhaps TRBD2 (5 bases). Germline lookup yields CDR1 MGHDK and CDR2 SYGVNS. This CDR3 contains 13 residues. Trimming cost V 4 bases and J 2 bases, with 9 bases left between them. CDR3 in amino acids: CASSVDGTYEQYF. As DNA, the CDR3 is TGTGCCAGCAGTGTTGACGGGACCTACGAGCAGTACTTC.

The V and J genes are TRBV9 and TRBJ2-1; 7 bases are a match to TRBD1. The CDR3 sequence is 15 residues long. Germline V gene sequence: CDR1 SGDLS, CDR2 YYNGEE. V gave up 2 bases and J gave up 0 bases; unmatched junction bases: 2. CDR3 sequence: CASSVQGDSYNEQFF. DNA of the CDR3: TGTGCCAGCAGCGTTCAGGGGGACTCCTACAATGAGCAGTTCTTC.

The chain links TRBV10-3 to TRBJ2-6; 7 nucleotides align to TRBD1. V lost 4 bases to trimming and J lost 2 bases; unmatched junction nucleotides: 5. Germline CDR1 ENHRY, CDR2 SYGVKD. CDR3 length: 16 residues. The CDR3 nucleotides read TGTGCCATCAGTGGGAGAGACAGGGCTGGGGCCAACGTCCTGACTTTC. Translated, it gives CAISGRDRAGANVLTF.

The chain employs TRBV13 and TRBJ2-7; possible D gene TRBD2, 5 bases. Germline CDR1 is PRHDT and CDR2 is FYEKMQ (reference sequence). Trimming cost V 2 bases and J 3 bases, with 8 bases left between them. The CDR3 has 13 amino acids. This CDR3 reads CASSLRRDYEQYF. DNA for the CDR3: TGTGCCAGCAGCTTACGCCGGGACTACGAGCAGTACTTC. Complete variable domain (other parts from reference TRBV13 and TRBJ2-7): AAGVIQSPRHLIKEKRETATLKCYPIPRHDTVYWYQQGPGQDPQFLISFYEKMQSDKGSIPDRFSAQQFSDYHSELNMSSLELGDSALYFCASSLRRDYEQYFGPGTRLTVT.

The chain recombines TRBV20-1 with TRBJ2-1, with 8 bases aligning to TRBD2. This CDR3 comprises 14 residues. After removal of 6 bases from V and 4 bases from J, the junction contained 8 bases not matched to a gene. In germline, CDR1 is DFQATT, CDR2 SNEGSKA (reference sequence). In DNA form, the CDR3 reads TGCAGTGCCTCCCAGATAGCGGGATACAATGAGCAGTTCTTC. Translating gives CSASQIAGYNEQFF.

The chain combines TRBV20-1 with TRBJ2-1; 7 bases match TRBD2. Germline CDR1 DFQATT, CDR2 SNEGSKA (reference sequence). J gave up 4 bases and V 4 bases, and 7 bases lay outside the gene matches. CDR3 length equals 14 residues. The CDR3 bases are TGCAGTGCTAACCAAGCGGGAAAGTACAATGAGCAGTTCTTC. Protein: CSANQAGKYNEQFF.

The genes are TRBV5-5 and TRBJ1-1; D is possibly TRBD1 (5 bases). With 4 bases removed from V and 11 bases from J, the gap between germline ends came to 21 bases. Germline V gene lookup returns CDR1 SGHKS and CDR2 YYEKEE (reference sequence). The CDR3 runs 14 residues. In DNA form, the CDR3 reads TGTGCCAGCAGCGCACACCTCAGGGTAACGGGGGCTTTCTTT. Its protein product is CASSAHLRVTGAFF.